This T cell receptor beta chain was sequenced in a study of T cell repertoires in cytomegalovirus infection (dated by TCRdb to the late 2010s). Background for the entire study: The HLA type of each donor mattered for the analysis, because public TCR beta signatures pointed to carriage of CMV infection along with the matching HLA type.

Trimming removed 5 bases from V and 2 bases from J, leaving 16 bases between the germline ends. CDR1 and CDR2, looked up from the germline V gene, are MNHNS and SASEGT. Counted from cysteine to phenylalanine, this CDR3 has 16 amino acids. Only the CDR3 portion is preserved as DNA: 48 bases, with reading frame beginning at the first base. Sequencing took place on an Illumina HiSeq 1500. The public reads were run again by TCRdb, first through fastp at Q25 and then through MiXCR, and only productive beta chains were kept. Each record represents a unique CDR3 protein, reported with the most common genes and DNA among its rows. The sample table holds approximately 240,000 distinct CDR3 sequences, of which 9% to 15% were seen once. Of the sample, 1.6% is held by the ten largest clones. This clonotype has a count of ten or more. The antigen it binds to is not known. Base qualities were left out, and no much larger clone turns up one base away.

The paper as a whole reports these results and caveats: The ex vivo response was dominated by HLA-C-restricted CMV-specific TCR beta clonotypes, which also provided the single most frequent clonotype in two of eight donors. Carriers of CMV infection plus the relevant HLA type were discriminated by the cumulative frequency of public TCR beta family members in the study cohort and in an independent roughly 400-donor cohort.

The chain couples TRBV6-1 to TRBJ1-5, with TRBD1 perhaps the D gene, on 6 matching bases. The specimen sequenced was PBMCs. The receptor was isolated from a human donor in good health (CMV status not recorded). Some clones in this sample may be carry-over from other donors' samples. The DNA is TGTGCCAGCAGTTCCCTGGGCAGGGGTGGCAATCAGCCCCAGCATTTT. It encodes CASSSLGRGGNQPQHF.